The 4 T cell receptor beta chains below were found in one sample sequenced in a study of CD8 T cell repertoires and HIV-1 epitope variants. Some clones are missing from TCRdb's copy, which holds only in-frame ones; the method was immunoSEQ multiplex PCR. The sample holds about 4,600 clones; 55% to 75% are singletons and the top ten take 45% to 50%. These receptors' antigens are unknown. The specimen was cultured CD8+ T cells derived from PBMCs. The receptors originated from a male donor with HIV.

The V gene is TRBV28, the J gene TRBJ1-2; 9 positions agree with TRBD1. The CDR3 has 19 amino acids. From germline, CDR1 is MDHEN and CDR2 SYDVKM. Trimming cost V 1 base and J 0 bases; bases outside gene matches: 12. The chain's CDR3 is CASSLYSGTGFKTNYGYTF. The CDR3 DNA sequence: TGTGCCAGCAGTTTATACTCCGGGACAGGGTTTAAGACTAACTATGGCTACACCTTC.

The gene calls are TRBV18 and TRBJ2-2; 9 nucleotides agree with TRBD1. Trimming removed 5 bases from V and 2 bases from J; junction bases left unmatched: 9. Germline V gene lookup returns CDR1 KGHSH and CDR2 LQKENI. The CDR3 has 17 residues. The DNA of the CDR3 is TGTGCCAGCTCATCATTTGGGACAGGGATCAACACCGGGGAGCTGTTTTTT. It is translated as CASSSFGTGINTGELFF.

This chain joins TRBV10-3 and TRBJ2-7, with 8 bases identical to TRBD1. Germline-derived CDR1 and CDR2 are ENHRY and SYGVKD. The CDR3 consists of 12 residues. V shed 10 bases, J shed 0 bases, and the junction held 2 bases outside the gene matches. CDR3: CATGTGSYEQYF. The CDR3 region has the DNA TGTGCCACCGGGACAGGCTCCTACGAGCAGTACTTC.

The chain links TRBV10-3 to TRBJ1-2; D is possibly TRBD1 (5 bases). Per the germline V gene, CDR1 is ENHRY and CDR2 is SYGVKD. V was trimmed by 4 bases and J by 4 bases, leaving 16 bases between them. CDR3 length: 15 residues. CDR3 region: CAISGGLDGGYGYTF. For the CDR3, the DNA is TGTGCCATCAGTGGGGGCCTGGATGGAGGCTATGGCTACACCTTC.